These 16 T cell receptor gamma chains came from one sample sequenced in a study of intestinal T cells in coeliac disease. Using 150 to 200 ng of biopsy DNA, TRG was amplified with LymphoTrack primers. TCRdb re-called the multiplex PCR reads with CATT. The data hold 750 or so gamma-chain clones, with roughly 50% observed a single time. Ten to eleven formalin-fixed paraffin-embedded scrolls, each 5 µm thick, supplied each case's genomic DNA. Sequenced sample: a duodenal biopsy. All receptors come from a human donor with celiac disease.

This clone was seen only once. The sample contains more than one DNA sequence encoding this CDR3. This sequence joins TRGV10 and TRGJP1. TRGV10 is noted as an ORF with a role that remains uncertain. This CDR3 contains 18 residues. CDR3: CACVGTPRGYTTGWFKIF. CDR3 nucleotide sequence: TGTGCCTGCGTGGGTACCCCTAGAGGATATACCACTGGTTGGTTCAAGATATTT.

By sample fraction, this clone is hyperexpanded. The gene calls are TRGV10 and TRGJP1. TRGV10 qualifies as an ORF whose function is uncertain. V shed 8 bases, J shed 4 bases, and the junction held 5 bases outside the gene matches. This CDR3 comprises 13 residues. The CDR3 DNA follows: TGTGCTGCGTGGGTATACACTGGTTGGTTCAAGATATTT. Amino acid sequence: CAAWVYTGWFKIF.

The rearrangement uses TRGV8 and TRGJP2. Germline V gene data show CDR1 as VENAVY and CDR2 as YDSYNSRV. V was clipped by 1 base and J by 5 bases; unmatched bases: 7. The CDR3 length is 15 residues. CDR3 sequence: CATWDRKWSDWIKTF. CDR3 bases: TGTGCCACCTGGGATAGAAAGTGGAGTGATTGGATCAAGACGTTT.

This clone is large in the sample. The V and J genes are TRGV4 and TRGJ1 or TRGJ2. CDR1 EGSTGY and CDR2 YDSYTSSV come from the germline V gene. V lost 3 bases to trimming and J lost 5 bases; unmatched junction nucleotides: 7. The CDR3 is made up of 13 amino acids. The CDR3 loop is CATWDFLDYKKLF. CDR3 nucleotide sequence: TGTGCCACCTGGGATTTTTTGGATTATAAGAAACTCTTT.

In this sample, this clone is large. V usage is TRGV4 and J usage is TRGJ1 or TRGJ2. The CDR3 consists of 11 residues. From germline, CDR1 is EGSTGY and CDR2 YDSYTSSV. V lost 0 bases and J lost 8; bases outside the gene matches: 1. The CDR3 is CATWDGHKKLF. CDR3 coding DNA: TGTGCCACCTGGGATGGGCATAAGAAACTCTTT.

The rearrangement uses TRGV11 and TRGJP1. TRGV11 carries the ORF label, with uncertain function. The V and J ends lost 12 bases and 15 bases, in that order; junction bases with no gene match: 16. CDR3 length: 12 amino acids. The CDR3 sequence is CACLDYLVVKIF. CDR3 sequence (DNA): TGTGCCTGCCTGGATTATCTGGTTGTCAAGATATTT.

This chain joins TRGV3 and TRGJP2. With V trimmed by 5 bases and J by 10 bases, 10 bases remained unmatched. The CDR3 contains 13 residues. The germline gives CDR1 VTNTFY, CDR2 YDVSTARD (reference sequence). This CDR3 is CATWGSVIWIKTF. CDR3 nucleotides: TGTGCCACCTGGGGGTCGGTGATTTGGATCAAGACGTTT.

The rearrangement links TRGV10 to TRGJP1. TRGV10 belongs to the ORF category, with a function that is uncertain. The V gene end was trimmed by 8 bases and the J gene end by 8 bases; junction bases not matched to a gene: 18. The CDR3 has 16 amino acids. CDR3 nucleotides: TGTGCTGCGTGGGATTACGCCTCTGAATCCGGTTGGTTCAAGATATTT. Residues: CAAWDYASESGWFKIF.

The chain joins TRGV9 to TRGJ1 or TRGJ2. The CDR3 runs 15 residues. With 1 base clipped from V and 6 bases from J, the junction kept 12 bases outside the gene matches. CDR1 is GITISATS and CDR2 is ISYDGTV in the germline V gene (reference sequence). The CDR3 here is CALWEVNSIIYKKLF. CDR3 nucleotide sequence: TGTGCCTTGTGGGAGGTTAATTCAATTATTTATAAGAAACTCTTT.

The rearrangement joins TRGV2 to TRGJ1 or TRGJ2. The CDR3 loop spans 12 amino acids. After removal of 0 bases from V and 9 bases from J, the junction contained 5 bases not matched to a gene. Germline lookup yields CDR1 EGSNGY and CDR2 YDSYNSKV. Here the CDR3 DNA reads TGTGCCACCTGGGACGGGCTTCTTAAGAAACTCTTT. Translating gives CATWDGLLKKLF.

The gene calls are TRGV11 and TRGJP1. TRGV11 is an ORF, with its function uncertain. With 0 bases clipped from V and 7 bases from J, the junction kept 23 bases outside the gene matches. The CDR3 runs to 21 residues. The CDR3 DNA sequence: TGTGCCTGCTGGATTAGGCACGTAGCAAAATCGAAAATACCACTTGGTTGGTTCAAGATATTT. Translated, it gives CACWIRHVAKSKIPLGWFKIF.

The V gene is TRGV11, the J gene TRGJP1. TRGV11 is labeled an ORF, and its function is uncertain. This CDR3 has 13 amino acids. J lost 11 bases, V lost 2 bases, and 5 bases had no gene match. The CDR3 nucleotides read TGTGCCTGCTGGATTAGGCCGGACTGGTTCAAGATATTT. The encoded protein is CACWIRPDWFKIF.

This chain joins TRGV11 and TRGJP1. TRGV11 is treated as an ORF (open reading frame) with a function not yet certain. V shed 0 bases, J shed 5 bases, and the junction held 21 bases outside the gene matches. This CDR3 spans 21 amino acids. CDR3 in amino acids: CACWIRHVAKSKIPTGWFKIF. In nucleotides, the CDR3 is TGTGCCTGCTGGATTAGGCACGTAGCAAAATCGAAAATACCAACTGGTTGGTTCAAGATATTT.

In this sample, this clone is large. The germline gene is not matched at one end of the junction; a read error may be the cause. Other nucleotide sequences from this sample produce the same CDR3. The chain is built from TRGV8 and TRGJP1. This CDR3 region has 16 residues. The germline V gene encodes CDR1 VENAVY and CDR2 YDSYNSRV. CDR3 in DNA: TGTGCCACCTGGGATAGGCCCCATACTACTGGTTGGTTCAAGATATTT. Amino acid sequence: CATWDRPHTTGWFKIF.

The V gene is TRGV10, the J gene TRGJP1. TRGV10 carries the ORF label, with uncertain function. CDR3 length: 17 amino acids. The junction had 15 bases not matched to a gene; V was cut back by 9 bases and J by 1 base. In DNA form, the CDR3 reads TGTGCTGCGTGCAAGGGGGTTTTATGTACCACTGGTTGGTTCAAGATATTT. Its protein product is CAACKGVLCTTGWFKIF.

The chain is built from TRGV10 and TRGJ1 or TRGJ2. TRGV10 is assigned to the ORF class and has an uncertain function. The CDR3 consists of 10 residues. With 14 bases clipped from V and 10 bases from J, the junction kept 12 bases outside the gene matches. CDR3 residues: CARVGLKKLF. CDR3 in DNA: TGTGCTCGCGTGGGCCTGAAGAAACTCTTT.